The 22 T cell receptor beta chains listed next were all sequenced from one sample in a study of blood T cells in healthy people across ages. A second PCR, run for roughly 6 to 11 cycles, used a sample-barcoded 5' primer plus a J-beta primer mix. TCRdb recomputed calls from the 5' RACE reads with MiXCR, one row per CDR3 protein. The sample holds about 1.4 million distinct CDR3 sequences, roughly 59% seen once. Material for sequencing was blood. These receptors originate from a man aged 18 to 29 in good health.

This chain links TRBV10-3 with TRBJ1-2, with 10 bases fitting TRBD1. CDR1 is ENHRY and CDR2 is SYGVKD in the germline V gene. The CDR3 contains 14 residues. The ends lost 8 bases at V and 8 bases at J; junction bases unmatched: 11. The CDR3 region is CAIGSLTGGDGYTF. As DNA, the CDR3 is TGTGCCATCGGCTCACTGACAGGGGGCGACGGCTACACCTTC.

This clonotype turned up a few times. CDR3 residues: CASSAYRATYEQYF. CDR3 sequence (DNA): TGTGCCAGCAGTGCCTACAGGGCCACCTACGAGCAGTACTTC. The chain recombines TRBV27 with TRBJ2-7, with D perhaps TRBD1 (6 bases). This CDR3 contains 14 residues. Germline CDR1 and CDR2: MNHEY and SMNVEV (reference sequence). The V end lost 5 bases, the J end lost 2 bases, and 13 bases lay between the germline ends.

This chain joins TRBV20-1 and TRBJ1-2; unclear D gene. The CDR3 runs to 13 residues. Trimming pared 5 bases from V and 1 base from J, leaving 11 bases between. Germline CDR1 is DFQATT and CDR2 is SNEGSKA (reference sequence). In DNA form, the CDR3 reads TGCAGTGCTGATTCCGGGATTAACTATGGCTACACCTTC. Translated: CSADSGINYGYTF.

The rearrangement joins TRBV15 to TRBJ2-5; D might be TRBD1 (5 bases). Per germline, CDR1 LNHNV and CDR2 YYDKDF (reference sequence). The length of the CDR3 is 17 residues. V gave up 1 base and J gave up 3 bases, with 18 bases separating them. The CDR3 DNA reads as TGTGCCACCAGCAGAGCCCCGGACACTATCTATAAAGAGACCCAGTACTTC. Residues: CATSRAPDTIYKETQYF.

The chain couples TRBV5-1 to TRBJ2-2, with a possible D match to TRBD2 (5 bases). Germline CDR1 SGHRS, CDR2 YFSETQ. Trimming left V 4 bases short and J 3 bases short, with 16 bases between. The CDR3 loop spans 16 amino acids. This CDR3 reads CASSRGTSVDTGELFF. The CDR3 DNA is TGCGCCAGCAGCCGAGGCACTAGTGTCGACACCGGGGAGCTGTTTTTT.

This chain joins TRBV5-1 and TRBJ2-1; no reliable D call. The CDR3 runs 14 residues. V was trimmed by 1 base and J by 8 bases, leaving 13 bases between them. Germline loops: CDR1 SGHRS, CDR2 YFSETQ. DNA for the CDR3: TGCGCCAGCAGCTTGCGTACGGAGTGGTATGAGCAGTTCTTC. Residues: CASSLRTEWYEQFF.

V is TRBV6-5 and J is TRBJ2-4; D call uncertain. The CDR3 sequence is 13 residues long. Trimming pared 0 bases from V and 6 bases from J, leaving 6 bases between. Germline lookup yields CDR1 MNHEY and CDR2 SVGAGI. The CDR3 DNA follows: TGTGCCAGCAGTTACTCTACTACAAACATTCAGTACTTC. Encoded protein: CASSYSTTNIQYF.

This clonotype showed up just once. The chain links TRBV14 to TRBJ2-7; 9 bases line up with TRBD1. The DNA end is a closer match to TRBJ2-5, so the J assignment may be wrong. There are 15 residues in the CDR3. Germline V gene data show CDR1 as SGHDN and CDR2 as FVKESK. CDR3 sequence: CASTRGTGMGKTQYF. The CDR3 nucleotides read TGTGCCAGCACCCGAGGGACAGGGATGGGAAAGACCCAGTACTTC.

This clonotype was recorded only once. This sequence joins TRBV6-1 and TRBJ1-4; D is uncertain. Germline values: CDR1 MNHNS, CDR2 SASEGT. The CDR3 loop spans 14 amino acids. V was trimmed by 6 bases and J by 0 bases, leaving 8 bases between them. DNA of the CDR3: TGTGCCAGCAGCGTACTCACAACTAATGAAAAACTGTTTTTT. Translating gives CASSVLTTNEKLFF.

This clonotype has a count of ten or more. The chain is built from TRBV6-4 and TRBJ2-3; TRBD2 aligns across 9 bases. Germline V gene data show CDR1 as MRHNA and CDR2 as SNTAGT. The CDR3 is made up of 15 amino acids. V was pared by 3 bases and J by 4 bases, with 5 bases of the junction left unmatched. The CDR3 nucleotides read TGTGCCAGCAGTGAGAGTAGCGGGAGCTCAGATACGCAGTATTTT. Protein sequence: CASSESSGSSDTQYF.

The chain is built from TRBV27 and TRBJ2-1, with 8 bases that match TRBD1. The J call could be wrong; TRBJ2-7 is a better fit for the DNA end. The length of the CDR3 is 15 residues. Germline V gene sequence: CDR1 MNHEY, CDR2 SMNVEV (reference sequence). CDR3 nucleotides: TGTGCCAGCAGTTTAAACAGGGGGATCAACAATGAGCAGTACTTC. This gives the protein CASSLNRGINNEQYF.

In DNA, the CDR3 is TGTGCCAGCAGCCAAGATGCGCGGGGGGGCTCAGATACGCAGTATTTT. It encodes CASSQDARGGSDTQYF. The rearrangement links TRBV4-2 to TRBJ2-3, with 9 bases lining up with TRBD2. The V segment lost 0 bases and the J segment 4 bases; nucleotides outside the gene matches: 5. Per germline, CDR1 LGHNA and CDR2 YNFKEQ. CDR3 length: 16 residues.

The V gene is TRBV20-1, the J gene TRBJ1-1; TRBD1 is a possible D gene (5 bases). V lost 7 bases and J lost 7, with 13 bases in between. This CDR3 is built from 11 residues. Germline values: CDR1 DFQATT, CDR2 SNEGSKA (reference sequence). The CDR3, as DNA: TGCAGTGGCTGGGGCAGAGGTGAAGCTTTCTTT. As protein: CSGWGRGEAFF.

The gene calls are TRBV9 and TRBJ1-4, with D possibly matching TRBD1 (5 bases). V lost 4 bases, J lost 7 bases, and 11 bases lay in between. The length of the CDR3 is 13 residues. CDR1 is SGDLS and CDR2 is YYNGEE in the germline V gene. The CDR3 reads CASSQGVTEKLFF. In DNA form, the CDR3 reads TGTGCCAGCAGCCAGGGAGTTACTGAAAAACTGTTTTTT.

V and J are TRBV18 and TRBJ2-6; D gene ambiguous. The CDR3 is 16 amino acids. The germline V and J ends were trimmed by 0 bases and 0 bases, with 6 bases remaining between them. Per the germline V gene, CDR1 is KGHSH and CDR2 is LQKENI. Here the CDR3 DNA reads TGTGCCAGCTCACCACCGAGGAACTCTGGGGCCAACGTCCTGACTTTC. Amino acid sequence: CASSPPRNSGANVLTF.

The chain couples TRBV3-1 to TRBJ2-7, with 8 positions matching TRBD1. The CDR3 loop spans 15 amino acids. CDR1 LGHDT and CDR2 YNNKEL come from the germline V gene (reference sequence). The ends lost 4 bases at V and 1 base at J; junction bases unmatched: 6. The CDR3 DNA sequence: TGTGCCAGCAGCCTCCGGGACAGGATGTCCTACGAGCAGTACTTC. As protein: CASSLRDRMSYEQYF.

V usage is TRBV6-1 and J usage is TRBJ2-7; a possible D gene is TRBD1 (5 bases). Germline loops: CDR1 MNHNS, CDR2 SASEGT. The CDR3 runs to 14 residues. Trimming took 8 bases from V and 1 from J, leaving 15 bases between them. The CDR3 DNA is TGTGCCAGCGGAGTCGACAGCCGATCCTACGAGCAGTACTTC. This sequence encodes CASGVDSRSYEQYF.

The chain links TRBV14 to TRBJ2-1, with 8 bases identical to TRBD2. The J call may be incorrect, as the DNA end agrees better with TRBJ2-7. Germline values: CDR1 SGHDN, CDR2 FVKESK. The CDR3 is 17 amino acids. DNA for the CDR3: TGTGCCAGCAGCCAAGCCCATTTTAGCGGGAACTACAATGAGCAGTACTTC. As protein: CASSQAHFSGNYNEQYF.

V gene TRBV29-1 combines with J gene TRBJ2-1, with 8 bases identical to TRBD1. The V segment lost 3 bases and the J segment 5 bases; nucleotides outside the gene matches: 15. The CDR3 totals 17 residues. From germline, CDR1 is SQVTM and CDR2 ANQGSEA. CDR3: CSVEYYGQGRINNEQFF. CDR3 in DNA: TGCAGCGTTGAGTATTATGGACAGGGCAGAATTAACAATGAGCAGTTCTTC.

The table lists this clonotype with a count of one. The rearrangement uses TRBV30 and TRBJ2-4, with D hard to call. The J call is uncertain, as TRBJ2-7 better fits the DNA end. The CDR3 has 11 amino acids. The germline V gene encodes CDR1 GTSNPN and CDR2 SVGIG (reference sequence). CDR3 bases: TGTGCCTGGACAGGATCCCACGAGCAGTACTTC. It translates to CAWTGSHEQYF.

Many counts were recorded for this clonotype. The V gene is TRBV20-1, the J gene TRBJ1-1; 8 bases agree with TRBD1. The CDR3 has 13 amino acids. Germline assignment: CDR1 DFQATT and CDR2 SNEGSKA (reference sequence). The junction had 2 bases not matched to a gene; V was cut back by 4 bases and J by 1 base. The DNA for the CDR3 is TGCAGTGCTATCAGGGGGCAGAACACTGAAGCTTTCTTT. It specifies CSAIRGQNTEAFF.

The chain employs TRBV5-1 and TRBJ2-1; the match to TRBD1 covers 8 bases. The CDR3 runs 15 residues. With 4 bases clipped from V and 6 bases from J, the junction kept 9 bases outside the gene matches. Germline V gene sequence: CDR1 SGHRS, CDR2 YFSETQ. CDR3 residues: CASSPGQVYPNEQFF. In DNA, the CDR3 is TGCGCCAGCAGCCCGGGACAGGTATATCCCAATGAGCAGTTCTTC.